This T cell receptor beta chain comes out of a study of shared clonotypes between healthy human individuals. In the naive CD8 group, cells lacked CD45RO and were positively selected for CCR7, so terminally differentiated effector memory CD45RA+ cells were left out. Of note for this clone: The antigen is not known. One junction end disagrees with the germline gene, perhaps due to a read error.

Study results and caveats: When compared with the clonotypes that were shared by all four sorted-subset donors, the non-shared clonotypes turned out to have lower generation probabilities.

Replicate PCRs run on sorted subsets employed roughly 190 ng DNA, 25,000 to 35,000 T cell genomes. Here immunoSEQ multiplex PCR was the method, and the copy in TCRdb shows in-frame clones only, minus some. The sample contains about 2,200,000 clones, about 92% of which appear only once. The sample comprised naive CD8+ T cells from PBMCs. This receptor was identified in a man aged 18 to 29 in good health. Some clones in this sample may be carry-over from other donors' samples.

The CDR3 spells CATSPSYEQYF. The CDR3, as DNA: TGTGCCACCAGTCCTTCCTACGAGCAGTACTTC. V is TRBV2 and J is TRBJ2-7; D gene unclear. In germline, CDR1 is SNHLY, CDR2 FYNNEI. The CDR3 length is 11 residues.